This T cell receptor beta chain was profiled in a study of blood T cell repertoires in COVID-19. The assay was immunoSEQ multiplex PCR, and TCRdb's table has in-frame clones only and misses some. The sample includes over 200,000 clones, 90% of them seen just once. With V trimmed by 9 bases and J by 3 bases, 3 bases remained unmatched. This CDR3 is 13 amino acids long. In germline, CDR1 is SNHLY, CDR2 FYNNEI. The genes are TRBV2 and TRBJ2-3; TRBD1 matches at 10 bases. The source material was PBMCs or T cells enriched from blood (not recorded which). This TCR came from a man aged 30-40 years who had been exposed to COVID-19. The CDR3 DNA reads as TGTGCCAGGACGGGACAGGGGACAGATACGCAGTATTTT. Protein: CARTGQGTDTQYF.